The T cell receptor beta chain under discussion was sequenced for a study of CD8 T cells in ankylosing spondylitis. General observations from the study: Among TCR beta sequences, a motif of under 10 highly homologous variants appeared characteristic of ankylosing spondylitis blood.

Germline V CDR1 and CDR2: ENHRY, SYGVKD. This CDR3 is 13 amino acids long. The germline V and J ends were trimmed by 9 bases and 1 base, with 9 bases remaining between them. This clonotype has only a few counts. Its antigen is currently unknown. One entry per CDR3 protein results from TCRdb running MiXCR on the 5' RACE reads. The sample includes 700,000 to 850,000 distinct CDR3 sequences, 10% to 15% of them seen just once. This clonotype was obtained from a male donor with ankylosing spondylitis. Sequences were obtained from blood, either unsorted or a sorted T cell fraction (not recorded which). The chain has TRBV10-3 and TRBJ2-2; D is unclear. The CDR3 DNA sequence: TGTGCCATACGTCTGGGGAACACCGGGGAGCTGTTTTTT. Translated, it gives CAIRLGNTGELFF.